The next 7 T cell receptor beta chains were all read from a single sample in a study of cytomegalovirus exposure and HLA in healthy donors. In the PCR, 60 Vbeta and 13 Jbeta primers were used. Clones were read by immunoSEQ multiplex PCR, and TCRdb kept only the in-frame ones, dropping some. The sample has roughly 160,000 clones; 85% are singletons. Sequenced: PBMCs. Receptor source: a boy between 2 and 15 years old in good health and CMV-seronegative.

This clone was recorded a few times. This sequence joins TRBV11-1 and TRBJ2-3, with 16 bases fitting TRBD2. The CDR3 is made up of 17 amino acids. Germline CDR1 and CDR2: SGHAT and FQDESV (reference sequence). J was trimmed by 4 bases and V by 4 bases; bases with no gene match: 5. CDR3 loop: CASSSGLAGGTADTQYF. The CDR3 nucleotides read TGTGCCAGCAGCTCGGGACTAGCGGGAGGGACCGCAGATACGCAGTATTTT.

The J gene is TRBJ1-5, the V gene TRBV28, with TRBD1 as a possible D gene (6 bases). Trimming cost V 3 bases and J 6 bases, with 15 bases left between them. The germline V gene has CDR1 MDHEN and CDR2 SYDVKM. This CDR3 is 15 amino acids long. In DNA, the CDR3 is TGTGCCAGCAGTTTGTATACAGGGCCGGGTCAGCCCCAGCATTTT. This encodes CASSLYTGPGQPQHF. Variable domain in full (rest from reference TRBV28 and TRBJ1-5): DVKVTQSSRYLVKRTGEKVFLECVQDMDHENMFWYRQDPGLGLRLIYFSYDVKMKEKGDIPEGYSVSREKKERFSLILESASTNQTSMYLCASSLYTGPGQPQHFGDGTRLSIL.

The V and J genes are TRBV19 and TRBJ1-3; 8 bases agree with TRBD1. The CDR3 is made up of 14 amino acids. Trimming cost V 6 bases and J 4 bases; bases outside gene matches: 5. The germline CDR1 and CDR2 sequences are LNHDA and SQIVND (reference sequence). CDR3 bases: TGTGCCAGTAGCTCGGACAGGGTGGGAAACACCATATATTTT. Its translation is CASSSDRVGNTIYF.

The gene calls are TRBV7-6 and TRBJ2-2; D might be TRBD1 (5 bases). Germline CDR1 SGHVS, CDR2 FNYEAQ. V lost 0 bases and J 11 bases, leaving 13 bases between the germline ends. The CDR3 has 14 amino acids. The CDR3 loop is CASSLAIGAEELFF. CDR3 nucleotide sequence: TGTGCCAGCAGCTTAGCGATAGGGGCCGAAGAGCTGTTTTTT.

The rearrangement links TRBV19 to TRBJ2-1, with TRBD2 matching over 7 bases. The CDR3 is 15 residues long. Trimming took 5 bases from V and 4 from J; bases not matched to a gene: 8. CDR1 and CDR2 from the germline V gene are LNHDA and SQIVND (reference sequence). CDR3 DNA sequence: TGTGCCAGTAGTCCGGGACTACTAAGGTACAATGAGCAGTTCTTC. Protein: CASSPGLLRYNEQFF.

The rearrangement links TRBV5-4 to TRBJ1-4; 9 nucleotides line up with TRBD1. Germline CDR1 and CDR2: SGHNT and YYREEE (reference sequence). Trimming took 0 bases from V and 7 from J; bases not matched to a gene: 7. The CDR3 extends over 16 amino acids. The CDR3 sequence: CASSLEVGTGSEKLFF. CDR3 bases: TGTGCCAGCAGCTTGGAGGTTGGGACAGGGTCTGAAAAACTGTTTTTT.

In this sample, this clone turned up once. The V call is TRBV6-1, the J call TRBJ2-3; 8 bases map to TRBD2. The V gene's germline CDR1 is MNHNS and CDR2 SASEGT. This CDR3 has 15 residues. V gave up 4 bases and J gave up 8 bases; unmatched junction bases: 11. Here the CDR3 DNA reads TGTGCCAGCAGTGGGACTAGCTCTCGGTGGGGTACGCAGTATTTT. Amino acids: CASSGTSSRWGTQYF.